The present entry profiles one T cell receptor beta chain with its context. Germline CDR1 and CDR2: LGHNA and YSLEER. Trimming cost V 1 base and J 4 bases; bases outside gene matches: 8. There are 16 residues in the CDR3. This sample was taken from a study of identical twins. Each CDR3 protein is one row after TCRdb ran MiXCR on the 5' RACE reads. This sample carries about 690,000 distinct CDR3 sequences, about 20% of them seen once, and the ten largest clones take 4% to 4.5%. In addition, the sample was reused for a study of T cells expressing NK-cell markers. This second study says: Sorted CD3+CD56+NKG2C+, CD3+CD56+NKG2C- and CD3+CD56-NKG2C+ T cells provided the TCR beta repertoires. Just one sequenced donor of eight was HCMV-seronegative, while seven were seropositive. Sorting in several experiments was restricted by an anti-gamma-delta TCR antibody to alpha-beta TCR T cells. Among CD8+ T cells from about six donors, dominant NKG2C+ clonotypes accounted for roughly 1.0-8%.

Sequenced: PBMCs. The rearrangement joins TRBV4-3 to TRBJ2-7; 9 nucleotides match TRBD2. The origin of this receptor is a woman aged 18-35 years in good health. The CDR3 DNA follows: TGCGCCAGCAGCCAAGCCACAGCGGGAGGTCGGTACGAGCAGTACTTC. The encoded protein is CASSQATAGGRYEQYF.